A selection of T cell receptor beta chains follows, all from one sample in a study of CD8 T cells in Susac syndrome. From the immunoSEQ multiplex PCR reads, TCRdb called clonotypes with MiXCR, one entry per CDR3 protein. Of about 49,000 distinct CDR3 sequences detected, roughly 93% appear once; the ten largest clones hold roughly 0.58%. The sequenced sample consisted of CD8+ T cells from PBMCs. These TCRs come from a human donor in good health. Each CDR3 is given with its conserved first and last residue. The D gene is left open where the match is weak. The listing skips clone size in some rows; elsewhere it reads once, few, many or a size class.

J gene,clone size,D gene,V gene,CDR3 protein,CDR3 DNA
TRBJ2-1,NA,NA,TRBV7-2,CASSLEGSSYNEQFF,TGTGCCAGCAGCTTGGAGGGGAGTTCCTACAATGAGCAGTTCTTC
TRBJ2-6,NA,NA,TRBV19,CASSIVDGANVLTF,TGTGCCAGTAGTATAGTGGATGGGGCCAACGTCCTGACTTTC
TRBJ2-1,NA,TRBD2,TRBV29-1,CSGRLADSYNEQFF,TGCAGCGGACGACTAGCGGACTCCTACAATGAGCAGTTCTTC
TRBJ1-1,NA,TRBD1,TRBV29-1,CSVTDRVEAFF,TGCAGCGTTACTGACAGGGTAGAGGCTTTCTTT
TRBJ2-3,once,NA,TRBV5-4,CASRHRGFLAETDTQYF,TGTGCCAGCAGACACAGGGGGTTTCTAGCGGAGACAGATACGCAGTATTTT
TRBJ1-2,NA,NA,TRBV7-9,CASSLGQYLRYGYTF,TGTGCCAGCAGCTTAGGACAGTATTTACGCTATGGCTACACCTTC
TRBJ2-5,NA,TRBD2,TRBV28,CASSPMSSGSPQETQYF,TGTGCCAGCAGCCCTATGAGTAGCGGGAGCCCTCAAGAGACCCAGTACTTC
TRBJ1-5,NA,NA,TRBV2,CASSVGHSSNQPQHF,TGTGCCAGCAGCGTAGGACATTCGAGCAATCAGCCCCAGCATTTT
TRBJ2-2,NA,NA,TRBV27,CASSPRRRELFF,TGTGCCAGCAGTCCCCGTCGCCGGGAGCTGTTTTTT
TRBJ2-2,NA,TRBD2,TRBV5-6,CASSLEAREGPGELFF,TGTGCCAGCAGCTTGGAGGCGCGGGAGGGCCCCGGGGAGCTGTTTTTT
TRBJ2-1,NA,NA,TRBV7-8,CASSLGLAWSSYNEQFF,TGTGCCAGCAGCTTAGGGTTGGCTTGGAGCTCCTACAATGAGCAGTTCTTC
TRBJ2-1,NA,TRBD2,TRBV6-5,CASTELAGYNEQFF,TGTGCCAGCACCGAACTAGCGGGGTACAATGAGCAGTTCTTC
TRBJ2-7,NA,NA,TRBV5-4,CASSLMTMGGEQYF,TGTGCCAGCAGCTTAATGACAATGGGAGGCGAGCAGTACTTC
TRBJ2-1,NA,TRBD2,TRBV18,CASSPLAGGQYEQFF,TGTGCCAGCTCACCTCTAGCGGGAGGCCAGTATGAGCAGTTCTTC
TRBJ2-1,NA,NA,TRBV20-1,CSAPFRVGEQFF,TGCAGTGCTCCCTTTAGGGTTGGTGAGCAGTTCTTC
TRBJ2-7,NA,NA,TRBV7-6,CASSLGWVAGRPHEQYF,TGTGCCAGCAGCTTAGGGTGGGTGGCAGGGAGACCCCACGAGCAGTACTTC
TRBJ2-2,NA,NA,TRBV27,CASSRPYTGELFF,TGTGCCAGCAGCCGCCCTTACACCGGGGAGCTGTTTTTT
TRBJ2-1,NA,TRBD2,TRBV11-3,CASSLSRLAGGPPGHEQFF,TGTGCCAGCAGCTTAAGTAGACTAGCGGGAGGGCCCCCGGGTCATGAGCAGTTCTTC
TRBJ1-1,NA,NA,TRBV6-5,CASSYGTEAFF,TGTGCCAGCAGTTACGGGACTGAAGCTTTCTTT
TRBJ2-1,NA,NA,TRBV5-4,CASQEGLYNEQFF,TGTGCCAGCCAGGAGGGGCTCTACAATGAGCAGTTCTTC
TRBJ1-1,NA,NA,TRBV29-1,CSVPPWGGRGTEAFF,TGCAGCGTCCCGCCGTGGGGGGGGCGCGGAACTGAAGCTTTCTTT
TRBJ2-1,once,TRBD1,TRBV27,CASKPPDRAYNEQFF,TGTGCCAGCAAGCCTCCGGACAGGGCTTACAATGAGCAGTTCTTC
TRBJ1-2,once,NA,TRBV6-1,CASVRSYGYTF,TGTGCCAGCGTCCGGAGCTATGGCTACACCTTC
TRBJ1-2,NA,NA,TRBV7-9,CASSLAVAHYGYTF,TGTGCCAGCAGCTTAGCGGTGGCTCACTATGGCTACACCTTC
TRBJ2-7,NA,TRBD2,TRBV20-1,CSAPVAGGPYEQYF,TGCAGTGCCCCCGTAGCGGGAGGGCCTTACGAGCAGTACTTC
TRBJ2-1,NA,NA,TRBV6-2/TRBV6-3,CASSYRGSYNEQFF,TGTGCCAGCAGTTACAGGGGCTCCTACAATGAGCAGTTCTTC
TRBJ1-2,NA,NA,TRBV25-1,CASSDPVPGRTRYGYTF,TGTGCCAGCAGTGACCCCGTTCCGGGACGGACCCGCTATGGCTACACCTTC
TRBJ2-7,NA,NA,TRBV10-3,CAISDPDGKSSYEQYF,TGTGCCATCAGTGATCCTGACGGAAAAAGCTCCTACGAGCAGTACTTC
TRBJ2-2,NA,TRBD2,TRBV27,CASSFGLAVNTGELFF,TGTGCCAGCAGTTTCGGGCTAGCGGTCAACACCGGGGAGCTGTTTTTT
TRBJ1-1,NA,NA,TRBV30,CAWRVLTEAFF,TGTGCCTGGAGAGTTTTGACTGAAGCTTTCTTT
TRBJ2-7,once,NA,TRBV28,CASSSPGLGYEQYF,TGTGCCAGCAGTTCCCCGGGCTTAGGCTACGAGCAGTACTTC
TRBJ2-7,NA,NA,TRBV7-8,CASSLPASSYEQYF,TGTGCCAGCAGCTTACCAGCCTCCTCCTACGAGCAGTACTTC
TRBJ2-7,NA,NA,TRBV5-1,CASSLAGHSSYEQYF,TGCGCCAGCAGCTTGGCGGGACACAGCTCCTACGAGCAGTACTTC
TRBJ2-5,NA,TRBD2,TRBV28,CASSPGLAGAETQYF,TGTGCCAGCAGTCCGGGACTAGCGGGCGCAGAGACCCAGTACTTC
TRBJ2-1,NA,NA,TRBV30,CAWSVVGAEQFF,TGTGCCTGGAGTGTAGTAGGTGCCGAGCAGTTCTTC
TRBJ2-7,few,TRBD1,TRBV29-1,CSVSGTGRWGEQYF,TGCAGCGTCTCCGGGACAGGGAGATGGGGCGAGCAGTACTTC
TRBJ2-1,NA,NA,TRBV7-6,CASSLSLAHYNEQFF,TGTGCCAGCAGCTTAAGTCTAGCGCACTACAATGAGCAGTTCTTC
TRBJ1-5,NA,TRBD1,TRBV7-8,CASSLATGALNQPQHF,TGTGCCAGCAGCTTAGCTACAGGGGCCTTAAATCAGCCCCAGCATTTT
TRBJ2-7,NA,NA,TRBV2,CASREEKGIDYEQYF,TGTGCCAGCAGGGAGGAGAAGGGCATCGACTACGAGCAGTACTTC
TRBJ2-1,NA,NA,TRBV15,CATSRDQGTYNEQFF,TGTGCCACCAGCAGAGACCAGGGAACCTACAATGAGCAGTTCTTC
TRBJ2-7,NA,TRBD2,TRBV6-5,CASRETSGTYEQYF,TGTGCCAGCAGAGAGACTAGCGGGACCTACGAGCAGTACTTC
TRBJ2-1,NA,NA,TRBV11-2,CASSSPGGKPYNEQFF,TGTGCCAGCAGCTCACCAGGCGGGAAACCATACAATGAGCAGTTCTTC
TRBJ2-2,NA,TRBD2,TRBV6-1,CATRLAGVVTGELFF,TGTGCCACCCGACTAGCGGGAGTGGTGACCGGGGAGCTGTTTTTT
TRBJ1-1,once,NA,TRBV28,CASSLSRGLGTEAFF,TGTGCCAGCAGTTTAAGCCGAGGGTTGGGCACTGAAGCTTTCTTT
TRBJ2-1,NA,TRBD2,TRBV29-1,CSVEEAGGWMGFVVNEQFF,TGCAGCGTTGAAGAAGCGGGAGGCTGGATGGGGTTTGTAGTAAATGAGCAGTTCTTC
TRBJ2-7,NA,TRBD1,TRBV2,CASSETGEPYEQYF,TGTGCCAGCAGTGAGACAGGGGAGCCCTACGAGCAGTACTTC
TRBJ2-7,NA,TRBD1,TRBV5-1,CASSDRATSYEQYF,TGCGCCAGCAGTGACAGGGCCACCTCCTACGAGCAGTACTTC
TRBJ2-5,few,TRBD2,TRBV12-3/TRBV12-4,CASSRGGLETQYF,TGTGCCAGCAGTCGCGGGGGGCTAGAGACCCAGTACTTC
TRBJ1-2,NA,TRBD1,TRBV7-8,CASVPGQAVYGYTF,TGTGCCAGCGTCCCTGGACAGGCCGTCTATGGCTACACCTTC
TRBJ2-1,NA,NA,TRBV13,CASSLGGTYNEQFF,TGTGCCAGCAGCTTAGGGGGCACCTACAATGAGCAGTTCTTC
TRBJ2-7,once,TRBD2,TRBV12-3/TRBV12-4,CASSFSGSSYEQYF,TGTGCCAGCAGTTTTAGCGGGAGTTCCTACGAGCAGTACTTC